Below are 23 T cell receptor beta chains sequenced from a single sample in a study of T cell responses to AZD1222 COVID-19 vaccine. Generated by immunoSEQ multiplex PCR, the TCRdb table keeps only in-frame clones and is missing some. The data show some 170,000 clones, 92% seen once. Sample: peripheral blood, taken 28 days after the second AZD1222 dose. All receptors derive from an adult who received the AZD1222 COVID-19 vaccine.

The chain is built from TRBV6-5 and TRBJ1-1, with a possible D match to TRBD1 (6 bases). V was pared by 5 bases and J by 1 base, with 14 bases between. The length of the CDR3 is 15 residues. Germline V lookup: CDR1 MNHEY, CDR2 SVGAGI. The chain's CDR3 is CASSLWTDSNTEAFF. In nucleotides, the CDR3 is TGTGCCAGCAGTCTTTGGACAGACTCGAACACTGAAGCTTTCTTT.

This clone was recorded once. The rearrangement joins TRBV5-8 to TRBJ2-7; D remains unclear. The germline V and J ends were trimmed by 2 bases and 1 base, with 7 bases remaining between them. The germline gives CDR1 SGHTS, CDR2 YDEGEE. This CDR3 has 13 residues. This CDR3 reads CASSFSPSYEQYF. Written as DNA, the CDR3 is TGTGCCAGCAGCTTTTCTCCTTCCTACGAGCAGTACTTC.

For the CDR3, the DNA is TGTGCCAGCAGCTTGGGCCCGGGGGTTAGCACAGATACGCAGTATTTT. This sequence encodes CASSLGPGVSTDTQYF. This chain uses TRBV7-9 with TRBJ2-3, with D tentatively TRBD2 (6 bases). The CDR3 extends over 16 amino acids. Trimming left V 3 bases short and J 0 bases short, with 13 bases between. Germline V gene data show CDR1 as SEHNR and CDR2 as FQNEAQ (reference sequence).

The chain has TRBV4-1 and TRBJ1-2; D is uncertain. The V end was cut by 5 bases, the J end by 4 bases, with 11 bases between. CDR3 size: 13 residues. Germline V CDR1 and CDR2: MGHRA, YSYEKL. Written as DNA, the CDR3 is TGCGCCAGCAGCAGAGGGTCGGTCTATGGCTACACCTTC. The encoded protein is CASSRGSVYGYTF.

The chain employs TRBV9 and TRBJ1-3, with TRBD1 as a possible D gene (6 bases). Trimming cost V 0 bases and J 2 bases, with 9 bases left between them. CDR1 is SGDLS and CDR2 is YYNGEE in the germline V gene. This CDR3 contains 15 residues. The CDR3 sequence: CASSVDGGPGNTIYF. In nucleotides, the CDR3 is TGTGCCAGCAGCGTAGATGGGGGGCCTGGAAACACCATATATTTT.

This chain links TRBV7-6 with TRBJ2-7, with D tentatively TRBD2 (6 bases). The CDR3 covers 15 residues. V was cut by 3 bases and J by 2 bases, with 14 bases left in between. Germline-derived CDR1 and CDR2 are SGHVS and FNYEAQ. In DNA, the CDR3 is TGTGCCAGCAGCTTCCGGAGGGGCCCTACCTACGAGCAGTACTTC. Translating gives CASSFRRGPTYEQYF.

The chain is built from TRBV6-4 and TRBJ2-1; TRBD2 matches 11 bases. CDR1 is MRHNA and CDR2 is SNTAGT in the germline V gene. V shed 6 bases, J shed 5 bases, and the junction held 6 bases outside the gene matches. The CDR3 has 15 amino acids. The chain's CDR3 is CASSAGTSGHNEQFF. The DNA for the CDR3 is TGTGCCAGCAGCGCCGGGACTAGCGGCCACAATGAGCAGTTCTTC.

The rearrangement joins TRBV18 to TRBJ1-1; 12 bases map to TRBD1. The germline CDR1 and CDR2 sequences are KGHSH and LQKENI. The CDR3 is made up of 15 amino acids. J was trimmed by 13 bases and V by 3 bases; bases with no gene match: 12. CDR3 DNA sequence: TGTGCCAGCTCACCCGGGGAAGGGACAGGGGGCTCAGGTTTCTTT. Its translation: CASSPGEGTGGSGFF. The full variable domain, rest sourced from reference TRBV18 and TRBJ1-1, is NAGVMQNPRHLVRRRGQEARLRCSPMKGHSHVYWYRQLPEEGLKFMVYLQKENIIDESGMPKERFSAEFPKEGPSILRIQQVVRGDSAAYFCASSPGEGTGGSGFFGQGTRLTVV.

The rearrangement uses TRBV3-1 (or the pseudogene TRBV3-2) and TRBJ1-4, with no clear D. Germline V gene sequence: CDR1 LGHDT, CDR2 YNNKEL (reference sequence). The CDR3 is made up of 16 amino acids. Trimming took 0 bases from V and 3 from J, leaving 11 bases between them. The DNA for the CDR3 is TGTGCCAGCAGCCAAGATCGACTGAGGGCTAATGAAAAACTGTTTTTT. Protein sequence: CASSQDRLRANEKLFF.

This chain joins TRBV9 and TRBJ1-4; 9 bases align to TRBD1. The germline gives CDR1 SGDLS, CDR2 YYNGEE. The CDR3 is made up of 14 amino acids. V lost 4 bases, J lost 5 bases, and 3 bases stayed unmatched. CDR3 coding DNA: TGTGCCAGCAGCCCCGGACAGGGGAATGAAAAACTGTTTTTT. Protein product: CASSPGQGNEKLFF.

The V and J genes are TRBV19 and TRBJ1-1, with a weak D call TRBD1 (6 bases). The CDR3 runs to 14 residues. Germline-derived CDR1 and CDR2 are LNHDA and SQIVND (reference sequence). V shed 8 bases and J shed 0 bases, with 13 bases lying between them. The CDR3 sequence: CASSSDRLNTEAFF. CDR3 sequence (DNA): TGTGCCAGTTCTTCGGACAGACTGAACACTGAAGCTTTCTTT.

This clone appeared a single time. The CDR3: CSASPSLRAFF. The CDR3 coding sequence is TGCAGTGCTAGCCCCTCCTTGAGGGCTTTCTTT. The genes are TRBV20-1 and TRBJ1-1; D not certain. This CDR3 has 11 amino acids. Germline-derived CDR1 and CDR2 are DFQATT and SNEGSKA (reference sequence). Trimming left V 3 bases short and J 11 bases short, with 13 bases between.

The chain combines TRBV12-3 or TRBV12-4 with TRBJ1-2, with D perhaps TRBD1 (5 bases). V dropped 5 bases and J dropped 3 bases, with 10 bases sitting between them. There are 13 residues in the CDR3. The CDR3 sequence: CASSSGGHYGYTF. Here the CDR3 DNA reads TGTGCCAGCAGTAGTGGGGGTCACTATGGCTACACCTTC.

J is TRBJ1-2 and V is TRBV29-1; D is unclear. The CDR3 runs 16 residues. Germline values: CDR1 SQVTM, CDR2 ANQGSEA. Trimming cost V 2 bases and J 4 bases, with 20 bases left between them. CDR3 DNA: TGCAGCGTTGAAACTACCGGGAGAGGATATCTCTATGGCTACACCTTC. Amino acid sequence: CSVETTGRGYLYGYTF.

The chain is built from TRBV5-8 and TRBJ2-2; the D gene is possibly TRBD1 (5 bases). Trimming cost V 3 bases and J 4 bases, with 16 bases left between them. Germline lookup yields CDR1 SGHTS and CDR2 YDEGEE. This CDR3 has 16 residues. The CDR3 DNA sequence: TGTGCCAGCAGCTGGGGCGGCGTCTCTATCACCGGGGAGCTGTTTTTT. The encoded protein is CASSWGGVSITGELFF.

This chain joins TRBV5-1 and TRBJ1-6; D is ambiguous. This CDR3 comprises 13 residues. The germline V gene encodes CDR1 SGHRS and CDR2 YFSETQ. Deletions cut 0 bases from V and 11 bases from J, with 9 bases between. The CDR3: CASSLGERTPLHF. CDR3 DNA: TGCGCCAGCAGCTTGGGGGAAAGGACACCCCTCCACTTT.

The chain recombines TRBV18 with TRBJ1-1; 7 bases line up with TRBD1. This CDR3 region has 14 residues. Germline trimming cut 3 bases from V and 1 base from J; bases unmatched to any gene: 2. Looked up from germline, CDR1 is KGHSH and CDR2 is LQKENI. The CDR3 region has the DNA TGTGCCAGCTCACCTAGGACAGGGAACACTGAAGCTTTCTTT. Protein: CASSPRTGNTEAFF. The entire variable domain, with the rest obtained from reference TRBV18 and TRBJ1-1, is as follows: NAGVMQNPRHLVRRRGQEARLRCSPMKGHSHVYWYRQLPEEGLKFMVYLQKENIIDESGMPKERFSAEFPKEGPSILRIQQVVRGDSAAYFCASSPRTGNTEAFFGQGTRLTVV.

The CDR3 DNA sequence: TGCGCCACCCGACTCGGGGGAAGCACAGATACGCAGTATTTT. Amino acids: CATRLGGSTDTQYF. The V and J genes are TRBV10-2 and TRBJ2-3; a possible D gene is TRBD2 (6 bases). Germline values: CDR1 WSHSY, CDR2 SAAADI. The CDR3 is 14 residues long. V lost 10 bases to trimming and J lost 0 bases, with 14 bases between them.

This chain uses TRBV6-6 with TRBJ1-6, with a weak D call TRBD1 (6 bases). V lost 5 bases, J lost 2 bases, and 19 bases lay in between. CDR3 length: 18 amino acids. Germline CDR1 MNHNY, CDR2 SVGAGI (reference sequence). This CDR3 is CASSPTRQEPPYNSPLHF. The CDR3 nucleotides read TGTGCCAGCAGTCCGACTCGACAGGAACCCCCCTATAATTCACCCCTCCACTTT.

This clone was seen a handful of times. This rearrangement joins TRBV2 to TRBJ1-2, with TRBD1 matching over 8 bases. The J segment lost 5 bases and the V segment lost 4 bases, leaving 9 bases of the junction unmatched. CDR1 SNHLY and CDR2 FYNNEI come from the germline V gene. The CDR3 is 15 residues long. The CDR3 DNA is TGTGCCAGCAGTGTGGACGGTCAGGGGGCTTATGGCTACACCTTC. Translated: CASSVDGQGAYGYTF.

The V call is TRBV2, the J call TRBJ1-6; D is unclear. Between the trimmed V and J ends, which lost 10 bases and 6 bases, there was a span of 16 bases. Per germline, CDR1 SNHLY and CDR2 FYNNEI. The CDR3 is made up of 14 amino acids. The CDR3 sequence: CATRIGRLNSPLHF. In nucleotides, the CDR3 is TGTGCCACCCGCATTGGAAGGCTTAATTCACCCCTCCACTTT.

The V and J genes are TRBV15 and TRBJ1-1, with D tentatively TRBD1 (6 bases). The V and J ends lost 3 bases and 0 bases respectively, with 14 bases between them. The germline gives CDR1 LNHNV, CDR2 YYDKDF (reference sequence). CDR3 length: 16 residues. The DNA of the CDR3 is TGTGCCACCAGCAGCCTCTTCGACAGGATGAACACTGAAGCTTTCTTT. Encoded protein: CATSSLFDRMNTEAFF.

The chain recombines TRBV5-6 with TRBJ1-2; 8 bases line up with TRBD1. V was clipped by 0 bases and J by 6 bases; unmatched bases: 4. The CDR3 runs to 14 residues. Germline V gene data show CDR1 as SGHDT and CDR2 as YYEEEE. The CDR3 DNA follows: TGTGCCAGCAGCTTGGAGAGACAGGGGCATGGCTACACCTTC. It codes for CASSLERQGHGYTF.